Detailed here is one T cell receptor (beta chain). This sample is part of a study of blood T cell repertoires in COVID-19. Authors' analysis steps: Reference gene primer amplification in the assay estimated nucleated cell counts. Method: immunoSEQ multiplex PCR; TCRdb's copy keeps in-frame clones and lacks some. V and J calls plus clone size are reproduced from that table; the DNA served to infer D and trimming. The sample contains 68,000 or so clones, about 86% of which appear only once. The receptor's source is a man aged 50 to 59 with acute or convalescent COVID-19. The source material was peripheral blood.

The CDR3 bases are TGTGCCAGCAGCCAAGAGGGGACAGCGACCTTGGGCTACACCTTC. Translation gives CASSQEGTATLGYTF. The chain carries TRBV4-2 and TRBJ1-2, with 7 bases lining up with TRBD1. V lost 0 bases and J lost 8; bases outside the gene matches: 9. The CDR3 has 15 residues. From germline, CDR1 is LGHNA and CDR2 YNFKEQ.